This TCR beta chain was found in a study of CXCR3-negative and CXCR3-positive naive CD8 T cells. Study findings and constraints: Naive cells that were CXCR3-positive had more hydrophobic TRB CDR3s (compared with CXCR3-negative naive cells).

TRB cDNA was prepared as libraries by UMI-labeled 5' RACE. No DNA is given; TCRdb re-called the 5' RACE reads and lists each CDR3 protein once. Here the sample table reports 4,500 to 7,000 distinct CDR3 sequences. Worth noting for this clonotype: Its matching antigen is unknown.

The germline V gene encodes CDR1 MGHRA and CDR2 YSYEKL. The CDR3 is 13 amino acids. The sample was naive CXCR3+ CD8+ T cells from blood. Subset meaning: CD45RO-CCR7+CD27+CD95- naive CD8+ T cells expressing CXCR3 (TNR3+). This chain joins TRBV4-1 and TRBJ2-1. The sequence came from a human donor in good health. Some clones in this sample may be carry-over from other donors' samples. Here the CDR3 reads CASSQEQSNEQFF.